The 25 T cell receptor beta chains below were found in one sample sequenced in a study of blood T cell repertoires in COVID-19. Only in-frame clones appear in the TCRdb table, and some are missing; sequencing was by immunoSEQ multiplex PCR. The sample yields more than 150,000 clones, roughly nine tenths seen once. Sequenced sample: peripheral blood. Source of these receptors: a man aged 65-85 years with active or convalescent COVID-19.

The gene calls are TRBV7-8 and TRBJ1-3; 9 nucleotides align to TRBD1. The CDR3 has 15 residues. J was trimmed by 4 bases and V by 5 bases; bases with no gene match: 6. The V gene's germline CDR1 is SGHVS and CDR2 FQNEAQ. CDR3 protein: CASSQRDRAGNTIYF. The CDR3 coding sequence is TGTGCCAGCAGCCAGCGGGACAGGGCCGGAAACACCATATATTTT.

The genes are TRBV4-3 and TRBJ1-4; perhaps TRBD1 as D (6 bases). V lost 0 bases and J lost 0, with 8 bases in between. The germline gives CDR1 LGHNA, CDR2 YSLEER. The CDR3 extends over 16 amino acids. In DNA form, the CDR3 reads TGCGCCAGCAGCCAAGAGGGACATGCAACTAATGAAAAACTGTTTTTT. It specifies CASSQEGHATNEKLFF.

CDR3 DNA sequence: TGTGCCAGCAGTCCCCCAGGGGCGTATGGCTACACCTTC. It is translated as CASSPPGAYGYTF. The rearrangement links TRBV25-1 to TRBJ1-2; weak D call: TRBD1 (6 bases). V dropped 5 bases and J dropped 5 bases, with 12 bases sitting between them. This CDR3 spans 13 amino acids. Germline V CDR1 and CDR2: MGHDK, SYGVNS.

The rearrangement joins TRBV7-2 to TRBJ2-5; the D is unclear. CDR1 and CDR2 (germline): SGHTA, FQGNSA. With 5 bases removed from V and 4 bases from J, the gap between germline ends came to 11 bases. CDR3 length: 13 residues. The CDR3 protein is CASSPRGPETQYF. CDR3 DNA sequence: TGTGCCAGCAGCCCCCGAGGTCCAGAGACCCAGTACTTC.

This clone was counted once. The CDR3 sequence is CASSPGQGANQPQHF. DNA for the CDR3: TGTGCCAGCAGCCCTGGACAGGGGGCGAATCAGCCCCAGCATTTT. The chain is built from TRBV9 and TRBJ1-5; 11 nucleotides align to TRBD1. Germline-derived CDR1 and CDR2 are SGDLS and YYNGEE. The CDR3 loop spans 15 amino acids. Germline trimming cut 4 bases from V and 4 bases from J; bases unmatched to any gene: 4.

The CDR3 nucleotides read TGTGCCAGCAGTTTAAACCCTAGCGGTGAGCAGTACTTC. Protein sequence: CASSLNPSGEQYF. The V call is TRBV27, the J call TRBJ2-7; TRBD2 matches 7 bases. CDR3 length equals 13 residues. V dropped 2 bases and J dropped 7; count of bases not matched to a gene: 5. Germline CDR1 is MNHEY and CDR2 is SMNVEV (reference sequence).

V and J are TRBV10-3 and TRBJ2-5, with D possibly being TRBD2 (6 bases). The CDR3 loop spans 15 amino acids. V was pared by 4 bases and J by 5 bases, with 17 bases between. Germline assignment: CDR1 ENHRY and CDR2 SYGVKD. CDR3 coding DNA: TGTGCCATCAGTGCGGGGGACTTAGCGATGGAGACCCAGTACTTC. Residues: CAISAGDLAMETQYF.

This chain joins TRBV30 and TRBJ1-6; 9 nucleotides agree with TRBD1. Per germline, CDR1 GTSNPN and CDR2 SVGIG (reference sequence). The CDR3 spans 15 residues. V lost 3 bases, J lost 7 bases, and 7 bases stayed unmatched. The CDR3 DNA is TGTGCCTGGAGACCCCGGGACAGGGTCAATTCACCCCTCCACTTT. Translated, it gives CAWRPRDRVNSPLHF.

This chain uses TRBV6-1 with TRBJ2-7; the D gene is possibly TRBD1 (5 bases). Looked up from germline, CDR1 is MNHNS and CDR2 is SASEGT. V lost 2 bases to trimming and J lost 0 bases, with 8 bases between them. The CDR3 covers 14 residues. The CDR3, as DNA: TGTGCCAGCAGTGAATATGGGGCCTCCTACGAGCAGTACTTC. It translates to CASSEYGASYEQYF.

The chain joins TRBV7-9 to TRBJ1-6; TRBD1 agrees at 7 bases. The trim removed 1 base at V and 7 bases at J, leaving 4 bases unmatched. In germline, CDR1 is SEHNR, CDR2 FQNEAQ (reference sequence). CDR3 length: 15 amino acids. The CDR3 DNA sequence: TGTGCCAGCAGCTTAGAGACAGGGCTGAATTCACCCCTCCACTTT. This translates into CASSLETGLNSPLHF.

V and J are TRBV20-1 and TRBJ1-1, with 11 bases identical to TRBD1. The CDR3 is 13 residues long. Trimming removed 3 bases from V and 11 bases from J; junction bases left unmatched: 8. Germline CDR1 and CDR2: DFQATT and SNEGSKA (reference sequence). CDR3 sequence: CSASLGQGARAFF. In DNA, the CDR3 is TGCAGTGCTAGTCTTGGACAGGGGGCGCGGGCTTTCTTT.

The gene calls are TRBV9 and TRBJ1-6, with D possibly being TRBD1 (6 bases). The germline V gene has CDR1 SGDLS and CDR2 YYNGEE. V dropped 3 bases and J dropped 7 bases, with 11 bases sitting between them. The CDR3 runs 14 residues. CDR3: CASSDRDKNSPLHF. The CDR3, as DNA: TGTGCCAGCAGCGACCGGGACAAAAATTCACCCCTCCACTTT.

The V call is TRBV6-5, the J call TRBJ1-1, with D possibly TRBD1 on 5 matching bases. V was clipped by 2 bases and J by 1 base, with 8 bases between them. This CDR3 spans 14 amino acids. CDR1 is MNHEY, CDR2 SVGAGI, per germline. In nucleotides, the CDR3 is TGTGCCAGCAGTTACAGGGGAAGGAACACTGAAGCTTTCTTT. Residues: CASSYRGRNTEAFF.

V gene TRBV21-1 combines with J gene TRBJ1-3; the DNA was not used to check the table's D call, TRBD1. TRBV21-1 is described as a pseudogene. The CDR3 loop spans 16 amino acids. The CDR3 region has the DNA TGTGCCAGCAGCAAAGTTGAACAACCCTCTGGAAACACCATATATTTT. Protein product: CASSKVEQPSGNTIYF.

The rearrangement links TRBV4-1 to TRBJ2-7, with a possible D match to TRBD1 (6 bases). Trimming took 3 bases from V and 5 from J, leaving 14 bases between them. In germline, CDR1 is MGHRA, CDR2 YSYEKL. CDR3 size: 14 residues. Here the CDR3 reads CASSHSGTRDEQYF. DNA of the CDR3: TGCGCCAGCAGCCATTCCGGGACACGGGACGAGCAGTACTTC.

This chain links TRBV6-5 with TRBJ2-1; 9 bases fit TRBD1. The germline gives CDR1 MNHEY, CDR2 SVGAGI. J lost 8 bases, V lost 6 bases, and 5 bases had no gene match. This CDR3 contains 13 residues. The CDR3 sequence: CASSTDRGYEQFF. The CDR3 bases are TGTGCCAGCAGCACGGACAGGGGCTATGAGCAGTTCTTC.

The rearrangement uses TRBV7-6 and TRBJ2-2; 10 positions match TRBD1. This CDR3 is 17 amino acids long. Germline CDR1 reads SGHVS; CDR2 reads FNYEAQ. Germline trimming cut 1 base from V and 4 bases from J; bases unmatched to any gene: 6. CDR3 in DNA: TGTGCCAGCAGCTTAGGTACCGGGACAGGGGTCACCGGGGAGCTGTTTTTT. Residues: CASSLGTGTGVTGELFF.

The V gene is TRBV5-1, the J gene TRBJ1-4, with 10 bases aligning to TRBD1. Germline V CDR1 and CDR2: SGHRS, YFSETQ. The CDR3 consists of 14 residues. The V gene end was trimmed by 5 bases and the J gene end by 4 bases; junction bases not matched to a gene: 2. DNA of the CDR3: TGCGCCAGCAGACGGGACAGGGGTAATGAAAAACTGTTTTTT. This translates into CASRRDRGNEKLFF.

The CDR3 protein is CASSFQGAAQPQHF. The CDR3 DNA reads as TGTGCCAGCAGTTTTCAGGGGGCGGCTCAGCCCCAGCATTTT. The chain carries TRBV28 and TRBJ1-5; the match to TRBD1 covers 8 bases. Germline CDR1 MDHEN, CDR2 SYDVKM. V shed 3 bases and J 6 bases; nucleotides not matched to a gene: 4. This CDR3 is built from 14 residues.

Regarding this clone: The same CDR3 also results from other DNA sequences found in this sample. The V call is TRBV20-1, the J call TRBJ2-5; D possibly corresponds to TRBD2 (6 bases). V dropped 3 bases and J dropped 5 bases, with 7 bases sitting between them. The CDR3 is 11 amino acids. Per the germline V gene, CDR1 is DFQATT and CDR2 is SNEGSKA (reference sequence). The CDR3 DNA follows: TGCAGTGCTAGGGCGGGGGAGACCCAGTACTTC. Translating it yields CSARAGETQYF.

This clone was seen only a few times. This chain uses TRBV19 with TRBJ2-3, with D perhaps TRBD2 (5 bases). Between the trimmed V and J ends, which lost 7 bases and 2 bases, there was a span of 10 bases. The germline V gene has CDR1 LNHDA and CDR2 SQIVND (reference sequence). The length of the CDR3 is 13 residues. CDR3 in DNA: TGTGCCAGTAACCCGACTAACACAGATACGCAGTATTTT. It encodes CASNPTNTDTQYF.

This chain connects TRBV27 to TRBJ2-2, with TRBD1 matching 7 bases. V lost 8 bases to trimming and J lost 4 bases; unmatched junction nucleotides: 10. The CDR3 runs to 15 residues. Germline V gene sequence: CDR1 MNHEY, CDR2 SMNVEV (reference sequence). The CDR3 DNA sequence: TGTGCCAGCTCTAAAGACAGGGTGCCCACCGGGGAGCTGTTTTTT. Translation: CASSKDRVPTGELFF.

The chain carries TRBV28 and TRBJ2-7; D uncertain. Trimming shortened V by 6 bases and J by 1 base, and 16 bases separated the two germline ends. The V gene's germline CDR1 is MDHEN and CDR2 SYDVKM. This CDR3 spans 15 amino acids. The DNA of the CDR3 is TGTGCCAGCAGCGACACATGGGTCCCTTCCTACGAGCAGTACTTC. Its protein product is CASSDTWVPSYEQYF. Looking up the rest from reference TRBV28 and TRBJ2-7 gives the full variable domain: DVKVTQSSRYLVKRTGEKVFLECVQDMDHENMFWYRQDPGLGLRLIYFSYDVKMKEKGDIPEGYSVSREKKERFSLILESASTNQTSMYLCASSDTWVPSYEQYFGPGTRLTVT.

The chain employs TRBV19 and TRBJ2-5; 8 nucleotides agree with TRBD2. The CDR3 extends over 13 amino acids. Germline V CDR1 and CDR2: LNHDA, SQIVND (reference sequence). Germline trimming cut 8 bases from V and 5 bases from J; bases unmatched to any gene: 7. The CDR3 sequence is CASAGGQGETQYF. The CDR3 nucleotides read TGTGCCAGTGCGGGGGGCCAGGGGGAGACCCAGTACTTC.

The V call is TRBV4-1, the J call TRBJ2-1, with 7 bases lining up with TRBD2. CDR1 and CDR2 (germline): MGHRA, YSYEKL. The length of the CDR3 is 18 residues. V trimming: 0 bases; J trimming: 2 bases; junction bases outside the gene matches: 10. CDR3 bases: TGCGCCAGCAGCCAAGACCCAGAATATGCGGGAGCCTACAATGAGCAGTTCTTC. This translates into CASSQDPEYAGAYNEQFF.